This TCR beta chain was retrieved from a study of cytomegalovirus exposure and HLA in healthy donors. Points from the study as a whole: Later analysis identified a missense DCLRE1C variant that was linked to TCR beta V- and J-gene trimming. Later analysis indicated greater clonal expansion among HLA-associated TCR beta chains than among equally common other chains. It was reported that TCR beta sequences correctly inferred the HLA-A and HLA-B alleles for most subjects. Most observed TCR sequences were rare, whereas some public TCRs were detected in many donors.

This clone was observed a single time. Its antigen is currently unknown. The PCR contained 60 Vbeta and 13 Jbeta primers. TCRdb keeps only in-frame clones here, not all; method: immunoSEQ multiplex PCR. Here the sample spans about 120,000 clones, 66% being singletons. The CDR3 spans 14 residues. The germline V gene encodes CDR1 MNHEY and CDR2 SMNVEV (reference sequence). Deletions cut 5 bases from V and 3 bases from J, with 14 bases between. The source of this sequence is a man younger than 30 in good health and CMV-seronegative. The chain employs TRBV27 and TRBJ2-7, with D possibly being TRBD1 (6 bases). Sequences were obtained from PBMCs. CDR3 DNA: TGTGCCAGCAGTCAACAGGGTAAGGTCTACGAGCAGTACTTC. Protein product: CASSQQGKVYEQYF.